The 23 T cell receptor beta chains listed next were all sequenced from one sample in a study of T cell responses to AZD1222 COVID-19 vaccine. Profiling relied on immunoSEQ multiplex PCR, and the TCRdb table lists in-frame clones only, not all of them. The profile shows over 150,000 clones, 92% of them singletons. The source was peripheral blood, collected on day 0 of MenACWY control vaccination. The receptor source for this set is an adult in good health.

J is TRBJ1-2 and V is TRBV12-3 or TRBV12-4; no firm D call. The CDR3 covers 12 residues. V lost 3 bases to trimming and J lost 2 bases, with 4 bases between them. CDR3 in amino acids: CASSFLNYGYTF. DNA of the CDR3: TGTGCCAGCAGTTTCCTGAACTATGGCTACACCTTC.

The chain carries TRBV7-2 and TRBJ1-3; D perhaps matches TRBD1 (5 bases). Trimming stripped 2 bases from V and 4 bases from J, with 12 bases between. There are 15 residues in the CDR3. CDR1 is SGHTA and CDR2 is FQGNSA in the germline V gene. CDR3 nucleotide sequence: TGTGCCAGCAGCTTATACCCGGGACTGGGAAACACCATATATTTT. Its protein is CASSLYPGLGNTIYF.

The rearrangement uses TRBV7-9 and TRBJ2-5; 8 positions match TRBD1. CDR3 size: 15 residues. V was pared by 1 base and J by 5 bases, with 6 bases of the junction left unmatched. Germline values: CDR1 SEHNR, CDR2 FQNEAQ (reference sequence). CDR3 amino acids: CASSLGQGARETQYF. DNA of the CDR3: TGTGCCAGCAGCTTAGGTCAGGGGGCGCGGGAGACCCAGTACTTC.

This clone was seen just once. This chain joins TRBV20-1 and TRBJ2-5; D remains ambiguous. The CDR3 spans 12 residues. Germline lookup yields CDR1 DFQATT and CDR2 SNEGSKA (reference sequence). V lost 3 bases, J lost 9 bases, and 14 bases lay in between. CDR3 amino acids: CSASPADVPQYF. Written as DNA, the CDR3 is TGCAGTGCTAGTCCCGCTGACGTGCCCCAGTACTTC.

The chain uses TRBV6-5 and TRBJ2-7; TRBD1 agrees at 8 bases. The CDR3 spans 14 residues. Germline CDR1 is MNHEY and CDR2 is SVGAGI. V dropped 5 bases and J dropped 5; count of bases not matched to a gene: 8. For the CDR3, the DNA is TGTGCCAGCAGTCCAGGACAGGGAACCCACGAGCAGTACTTC. This encodes CASSPGQGTHEQYF.

This clone was seen more than once but under ten times. The CDR3 here is CASSRAQGLTSGNTIYF. In DNA, the CDR3 is TGTGCCAGCAGTCGGGCCCAGGGGCTAACCTCTGGAAACACCATATATTTT. The chain recombines TRBV6-6 with TRBJ1-3; D may be TRBD1 (6 bases). Germline values: CDR1 MNHNY, CDR2 SVGAGI (reference sequence). V dropped 5 bases and J dropped 0 bases, with 17 bases sitting between them. This CDR3 comprises 17 residues.

The chain recombines TRBV19 with TRBJ1-2; the D is unclear. Between the trimmed V and J ends, which lost 5 bases and 8 bases, there was a span of 9 bases. Germline assignment: CDR1 LNHDA and CDR2 SQIVND (reference sequence). CDR3 length equals 11 residues. In nucleotides, the CDR3 is TGTGCCAGTAGTCCCGGAGGCGGCTACACCTTC. This gives the protein CASSPGGGYTF.

The V call is TRBV3-1 (or the pseudogene TRBV3-2), the J call TRBJ1-2, with TRBD1 as a possible D gene (5 bases). The CDR3 has 13 amino acids. Per germline, CDR1 LGHDT and CDR2 YNNKEL (reference sequence). V was trimmed by 1 base and J by 3 bases, leaving 6 bases between them. The CDR3 nucleotides are TGTGCCAGCAGCCAAGCCAGGGACTATGGCTACACCTTC. Translation gives CASSQARDYGYTF.

This clone was detected a few times. This chain uses TRBV4-1 with TRBJ2-3; a weak D match, TRBD2 (5 bases). Germline assignment: CDR1 MGHRA and CDR2 YSYEKL. Trimming left V 1 base short and J 6 bases short, with 8 bases between. This CDR3 comprises 13 residues. DNA for the CDR3: TGCGCCAGCAGCCAAGGGCTAGCTGATACGCAGTATTTT. Protein product: CASSQGLADTQYF.

The chain combines TRBV24-1 with TRBJ2-3; 9 bases align to TRBD2. V shed 5 bases and J 2 bases; nucleotides not matched to a gene: 7. The CDR3 is 16 residues long. CDR1 and CDR2 from the germline V gene are KGHDR and SFDVKD. The CDR3 here is CATSGASGTPTDTQYF. In DNA form, the CDR3 reads TGTGCCACCAGTGGCGCTAGCGGGACCCCCACAGATACGCAGTATTTT.

The chain uses TRBV7-9 and TRBJ2-1; TRBD2 aligns across 7 bases. V lost 2 bases and J lost 2; bases outside the gene matches: 9. Germline CDR1 SEHNR, CDR2 FQNEAQ (reference sequence). The CDR3 is 17 residues long. CDR3 residues: CASSLSLTAGTYNEQFF. The CDR3, as DNA: TGTGCCAGCAGCTTATCCTTAACAGCGGGAACCTACAATGAGCAGTTCTTC.

This chain's CDR3 is CASSRKSGTGNYQPQHF. CDR3 DNA: TGTGCCAGTAGTAGGAAATCCGGGACAGGGAATTATCAGCCCCAGCATTTT. This rearrangement joins TRBV19 to TRBJ1-5; TRBD1 aligns across 9 bases. The CDR3 runs 17 residues. J lost 5 bases, V lost 4 bases, and 12 bases had no gene match. Germline V CDR1 and CDR2: LNHDA, SQIVND (reference sequence). The full variable domain, in which reference TRBV19 and TRBJ1-5 provide the parts outside the CDR3, is DGGITQSPKYLFRKEGQNVTLSCEQNLNHDAMYWYRQDPGQGLRLIYYSQIVNDFQKGDIAEGYSVSREKKESFPLTVTSAQKNPTAFYLCASSRKSGTGNYQPQHFGDGTRLSIL.

The V call is TRBV6-5, the J call TRBJ1-3, with D possibly matching TRBD1 (6 bases). With 6 bases removed from V and 4 bases from J, the gap between germline ends came to 16 bases. Germline V gives CDR1 MNHEY, CDR2 SVGAGI. This CDR3 has 15 amino acids. CDR3 sequence reads: CASRYTGARGNTIYF. DNA for the CDR3: TGTGCCAGCAGATACACGGGGGCGAGGGGAAACACCATATATTTT.

The chain uses TRBV5-4 and TRBJ2-1; D unclear. Germline CDR1 and CDR2: SGHNT and YYREEE (reference sequence). The CDR3 has 15 amino acids. The V end was cut by 0 bases, the J end by 2 bases, with 9 bases between. CDR3 coding DNA: TGTGCCAGCAGCTTGGGTCACAGAACCTACAATGAGCAGTTCTTC. The encoded protein is CASSLGHRTYNEQFF.

The chain couples TRBV19 to TRBJ1-2, with TRBD1 matching over 7 bases. Germline CDR1 and CDR2: LNHDA and SQIVND (reference sequence). This CDR3 spans 14 amino acids. The trim removed 0 bases at V and 8 bases at J, leaving 6 bases unmatched. CDR3 residues: CASSIETGLTGYTF. The CDR3 DNA is TGTGCCAGTAGTATAGAGACAGGGCTGACGGGCTACACCTTC.

On this clone itself: It is unclear where the CDR3 begins or ends on the DNA, so no DNA is shown, and the CDR3 is as TCRdb lists it. The chain joins TRBV7-6 to TRBJ2-7; TRBD1, the table's D call, was not compared with the DNA. The CDR3 is 16 residues long, ends included. CDR1 and CDR2 from the germline V gene are SGHVS and FNYEAQ. The CDR3 spells CASSSIWGTGSGLWYF.

This chain uses TRBV7-2 with TRBJ2-5; 12 bases map to TRBD2. The CDR3 has 15 residues. With 5 bases clipped from V and 7 bases from J, the junction kept 8 bases outside the gene matches. Germline-derived CDR1 and CDR2 are SGHTA and FQGNSA. CDR3 amino acids: CASSVTSGSRRTQYF. As DNA, the CDR3 is TGTGCCAGCAGCGTGACTAGCGGGAGCCGACGGACCCAGTACTTC. Supplemented by reference TRBV7-2 and TRBJ2-5, the full variable domain reads GAGVSQSPSNKVTEKGKDVELRCDPISGHTALYWYRQSLGQGLEFLIYFQGNSAPDKSGLPSDRFSAERTGGSVSTLTIQRTQQEDSAVYLCASSVTSGSRRTQYFGPGTRLLVL.

This clone was detected only once. This sequence joins TRBV9 and TRBJ2-1, with D hard to call. In germline, CDR1 is SGDLS, CDR2 YYNGEE. There are 12 residues in the CDR3. Trimming stripped 3 bases from V and 4 bases from J, with 5 bases between. The DNA of the CDR3 is TGTGCCAGCAGCGAACAATACAATGAGCAGTTCTTC. It yields the protein CASSEQYNEQFF.

This chain connects TRBV28 to TRBJ1-2; D remains unclear. The CDR3 sequence is 16 residues long. Per the germline V gene, CDR1 is MDHEN and CDR2 is SYDVKM. The V and J ends lost 6 bases and 7 bases respectively, with 24 bases between them. CDR3 protein: CASRSSHGLIEAGYTF. The CDR3 region has the DNA TGTGCCAGCAGAAGTTCCCATGGGCTAATCGAGGCTGGCTACACCTTC.

This clone was found once. The gene calls are TRBV10-3 and TRBJ2-7; D not resolved. This CDR3 is built from 13 residues. V was cut by 5 bases and J by 7 bases, with 15 bases left in between. The germline gives CDR1 ENHRY, CDR2 SYGVKD. The CDR3 loop reads CAISKPGANEQYF. The CDR3 coding sequence is TGTGCCATCAGTAAACCCGGAGCTAATGAGCAGTACTTC.

J is TRBJ2-1 and V is TRBV7-3, with 11 bases that match TRBD1. The length of the CDR3 is 15 residues. Germline CDR1 is SGHTA and CDR2 is FQGTGA. V dropped 0 bases and J dropped 12; count of bases not matched to a gene: 7. The DNA of the CDR3 is TGTGCCAGCAGCTTAACGGCGGGACAGGGGGAGGGGCAGTTCTTC. Its protein product is CASSLTAGQGEGQFF. Looking up the rest from reference TRBV7-3 and TRBJ2-1 gives the full variable domain: GAGVSQTPSNKVTEKGKYVELRCDPISGHTALYWYRQSLGQGPEFLIYFQGTGAADDSGLPNDRFFAVRPEGSVSTLKIQRTERGDSAVYLCASSLTAGQGEGQFFGPGTRLTVL.

This rearrangement joins TRBV28 to TRBJ1-1; the D gene is possibly TRBD1 (6 bases). CDR3 size: 14 residues. Germline V gives CDR1 MDHEN, CDR2 SYDVKM. V was pared by 5 bases and J by 1 base, with 11 bases between. CDR3 in DNA: TGTGCCAGCAGTCCCCAGGACAGGAACACTGAAGCTTTCTTT. Protein sequence: CASSPQDRNTEAFF.

The rearrangement joins TRBV9 to TRBJ2-3; TRBD2 matches 9 bases. The CDR3 extends over 16 amino acids. Trimming cost V 3 bases and J 5 bases; bases outside gene matches: 10. Germline V CDR1 and CDR2: SGDLS, YYNGEE. This CDR3 is CASSGDSGGIGDTQYF. In DNA, the CDR3 is TGTGCCAGCAGCGGGGATAGCGGGGGAATTGGAGATACGCAGTATTTT.